This is a list of T cell receptor beta chains from one sample in a study of T cell responses to AZD1222 COVID-19 vaccine. Repertoires were generated with immunoSEQ multiplex PCR, while TCRdb's copy carries only in-frame clones and drops some. The sample comprises some 110,000 clones, about 88% of which are singletons, and 6.5% to 9.5% rests with the top ten. Sequenced material: peripheral blood, taken on day 0 of AZD1222 vaccination. The source of these receptors is an adult in good health. CDR3s include the opening cysteine and the closing phenylalanine or tryptophan. The order of the fields is clone size, D gene, J gene, V gene, CDR3 protein, CDR3 DNA. The D gene is left open where the match is weak. Part of the rows lack a size; the others show once, few, many or a class for expanded clones.

clone_size: .; d_call: .; j_call: TRBJ2-3; v_call: TRBV7-3; cdr3_aa: CASSYTSSTDTQYF; cdr3_nt: TGTGCCAGCAGCTACACATCTAGCACAGATACGCAGTATTTT
clone_size: .; d_call: .; j_call: TRBJ1-3; v_call: TRBV6-5; cdr3_aa: CASSVGGVGGNTIYF; cdr3_nt: TGTGCCAGCTCCGTGGGAGGGGTCGGTGGAAACACCATATATTTT
clone_size: once; d_call: .; j_call: TRBJ2-6; v_call: TRBV27; cdr3_aa: CASSTNLGPSTGANVLTF; cdr3_nt: TGTGCCAGCAGTACCAACCTGGGACCTTCAACTGGGGCCAACGTCCTGACTTTC
clone_size: .; d_call: TRBD2; j_call: TRBJ2-6; v_call: TRBV5-6; cdr3_aa: CASSKAGAGANVLTF; cdr3_nt: TGTGCCAGCAGTAAAGCGGGAGCCGGGGCCAACGTCCTGACTTTC
clone_size: few; d_call: TRBD2; j_call: TRBJ2-1; v_call: TRBV7-2; cdr3_aa: CASSISGGSYNEQFF; cdr3_nt: TGTGCCAGCAGCATTAGCGGGGGCTCCTACAATGAGCAGTTCTTC
clone_size: .; d_call: .; j_call: TRBJ1-2; v_call: TRBV3-1/TRBV3-2; cdr3_aa: CASTGPHYGYTF; cdr3_nt: TGTGCCAGCACAGGGCCCCACTATGGCTACACCTTC
clone_size: .; d_call: TRBD1; j_call: TRBJ1-2; v_call: TRBV25-1; cdr3_aa: CASSDPGQGVYGYTF; cdr3_nt: TGTGCCAGCAGTGATCCGGGACAGGGTGTCTATGGCTACACCTTC
clone_size: once; d_call: .; j_call: TRBJ2-7; v_call: TRBV5-1; cdr3_aa: CASSLARDYEQYF; cdr3_nt: TGCGCCAGCAGCTTGGCCAGAGACTACGAGCAGTACTTC
clone_size: .; d_call: .; j_call: TRBJ1-3; v_call: TRBV18; cdr3_aa: CASSPTRGRNTIYF; cdr3_nt: TGTGCCAGCTCACCAACCCGGGGGCGTAACACCATATATTTT
clone_size: .; d_call: TRBD1; j_call: TRBJ1-4; v_call: TRBV14; cdr3_aa: CASSRLVQGGKLFF; cdr3_nt: TGTGCCAGCAGCCGGCTGGTACAGGGGGGAAAACTGTTTTTT
clone_size: .; d_call: .; j_call: TRBJ2-7; v_call: TRBV11-2; cdr3_aa: CASSLNPGAGGYEQYF; cdr3_nt: TGTGCCAGCAGCTTAAACCCGGGGGCCGGGGGCTACGAGCAGTACTTC
clone_size: .; d_call: .; j_call: TRBJ2-3; v_call: TRBV18; cdr3_aa: CASSLFGANFDTQYF; cdr3_nt: TGTGCCAGCTCACTTTTTGGCGCCAATTTTGATACGCAGTATTTT
clone_size: .; d_call: TRBD1; j_call: TRBJ1-1; v_call: TRBV28; cdr3_aa: CASSFPGQGGYTEAFF; cdr3_nt: TGTGCCAGCAGTTTCCCCGGACAGGGAGGGTACACTGAAGCTTTCTTT
clone_size: .; d_call: TRBD2; j_call: TRBJ2-2; v_call: TRBV11-3; cdr3_aa: CASSLRAGVANTGELFF; cdr3_nt: TGTGCCAGCAGCTTGAGAGCGGGAGTGGCGAACACCGGGGAGCTGTTTTTT
clone_size: .; d_call: .; j_call: TRBJ2-3; v_call: TRBV3-1/TRBV3-2; cdr3_aa: CASSQDGIPTDTQYF; cdr3_nt: TGTGCCAGCAGCCAAGACGGCATACCCACAGATACGCAGTATTTT
clone_size: .; d_call: .; j_call: TRBJ1-1; v_call: TRBV6-5; cdr3_aa: CASRPRENTEAFF; cdr3_nt: TGTGCCAGCAGGCCCAGGGAGAACACTGAAGCTTTCTTT
clone_size: .; d_call: TRBD1; j_call: TRBJ1-5; v_call: TRBV2; cdr3_aa: CASSEGWTGMDQPQHF; cdr3_nt: TGTGCCAGCAGTGAAGGATGGACAGGGATGGATCAGCCCCAGCATTTT
clone_size: .; d_call: TRBD1; j_call: TRBJ1-1; v_call: TRBV15; cdr3_aa: CATSRAGQGLTEAFF; cdr3_nt: TGTGCCACCAGCAGAGCGGGACAGGGGCTGACTGAAGCTTTCTTT
clone_size: few; d_call: .; j_call: TRBJ1-4; v_call: TRBV28; cdr3_aa: CASSLLREGDNEKLFF; cdr3_nt: TGTGCCAGCAGTTTACTCAGAGAAGGAGACAATGAAAAACTGTTTTTT
clone_size: .; d_call: .; j_call: TRBJ1-5; v_call: TRBV2; cdr3_aa: CASGGNQPQHF; cdr3_nt: TGTGCCTCCGGGGGCAATCAGCCCCAGCATTTT
clone_size: once; d_call: TRBD2; j_call: TRBJ2-7; v_call: TRBV18; cdr3_aa: CASSQGSGGSSYEQYF; cdr3_nt: TGTGCCAGCTCCCAAGGGTCCGGGGGGAGCTCCTACGAGCAGTACTTC
clone_size: .; d_call: TRBD1; j_call: TRBJ1-2; v_call: TRBV9; cdr3_aa: CASSVGNRGGGGYTF; cdr3_nt: TGTGCCAGCAGCGTAGGAAACAGGGGCGGGGGTGGCTACACCTTC
clone_size: .; d_call: .; j_call: TRBJ2-7; v_call: TRBV11-1; cdr3_aa: CASSPDRSWNEQYF; cdr3_nt: TGTGCCAGCAGCCCAGACAGGAGTTGGAACGAGCAGTACTTC
clone_size: .; d_call: .; j_call: TRBJ1-1; v_call: TRBV6-5; cdr3_aa: CASILQNTEAFF; cdr3_nt: TGTGCCAGCATCCTACAGAACACTGAAGCTTTCTTT
clone_size: .; d_call: .; j_call: TRBJ1-5; v_call: TRBV6-5; cdr3_aa: CATGGTGQPQHF; cdr3_nt: TGTGCTACCGGGGGTACTGGTCAGCCCCAGCATTTT
clone_size: .; d_call: TRBD1; j_call: TRBJ1-4; v_call: TRBV2; cdr3_aa: CASSDNGQGQEKLFF; cdr3_nt: TGTGCCAGCAGTGACAATGGACAGGGACAAGAAAAACTGTTTTTT
clone_size: .; d_call: TRBD2; j_call: TRBJ2-1; v_call: TRBV7-2; cdr3_aa: CASSSLGLAGSYNEQFF; cdr3_nt: TGTGCCAGCAGCTCCTTGGGGCTAGCGGGTTCCTACAATGAGCAGTTCTTC
clone_size: .; d_call: .; j_call: TRBJ1-3; v_call: TRBV5-4; cdr3_aa: CASSLSTQSSGNTIYF; cdr3_nt: TGTGCCAGCAGCTTGTCTACCCAAAGCTCTGGAAACACCATATATTTT
clone_size: .; d_call: TRBD1; j_call: TRBJ1-2; v_call: TRBV6-5; cdr3_aa: CASTRDRDDGYTF; cdr3_nt: TGTGCCAGCACCCGGGACAGGGATGATGGCTACACCTTC
clone_size: .; d_call: .; j_call: TRBJ1-1; v_call: TRBV5-6; cdr3_aa: CASSPDYINTEAFF; cdr3_nt: TGTGCCAGCAGCCCGGACTATATTAACACTGAAGCTTTCTTT
clone_size: .; d_call: .; j_call: TRBJ1-2; v_call: TRBV27; cdr3_aa: CASSSNSGDPYGYTF; cdr3_nt: TGTGCCAGCAGTTCCAACTCAGGGGACCCCTATGGCTACACCTTC
clone_size: .; d_call: .; j_call: TRBJ2-5; v_call: TRBV4-1; cdr3_aa: CASSQGVQETQYF; cdr3_nt: TGCGCCAGCAGCCAGGGGGTACAAGAGACCCAGTACTTC
clone_size: .; d_call: TRBD1; j_call: TRBJ1-5; v_call: TRBV5-3; cdr3_aa: CARSLTPLKGQPFNQPQHF; cdr3_nt: TGTGCCAGAAGCTTGACCCCCTTAAAGGGACAGCCCTTCAATCAGCCCCAGCATTTT
clone_size: .; d_call: TRBD1; j_call: TRBJ2-7; v_call: TRBV10-3; cdr3_aa: CAISSTGTGRYEQYF; cdr3_nt: TGTGCCATCAGTTCAACCGGGACAGGGAGATACGAGCAGTACTTC
clone_size: .; d_call: .; j_call: TRBJ2-5; v_call: TRBV5-1; cdr3_aa: CASSFDQETQYF; cdr3_nt: TGCGCCAGCAGCTTTGACCAAGAGACCCAGTACTTC
clone_size: .; d_call: .; j_call: TRBJ1-5; v_call: TRBV29-1; cdr3_aa: CSVGFGNQPQHF; cdr3_nt: TGCAGCGTAGGTTTCGGCAATCAGCCCCAGCATTTT
clone_size: .; d_call: .; j_call: TRBJ1-5; v_call: TRBV7-2; cdr3_aa: CASSPIEVSSGQPQHF; cdr3_nt: TGTGCCAGCAGCCCCATTGAGGTCTCATCCGGCCAGCCCCAGCATTTT
clone_size: .; d_call: .; j_call: TRBJ1-4; v_call: TRBV5-6; cdr3_aa: CASSFQGGDEKLFF; cdr3_nt: TGTGCCAGCAGCTTCCAGGGAGGAGATGAAAAACTGTTTTTT
clone_size: few; d_call: .; j_call: TRBJ1-1; v_call: TRBV28; cdr3_aa: CASRLYTEAFF; cdr3_nt: TGTGCCAGCAGGTTATACACTGAAGCTTTCTTT
clone_size: .; d_call: .; j_call: TRBJ2-5; v_call: TRBV9; cdr3_aa: CASSVSVSLQETQYF; cdr3_nt: TGTGCCAGCAGCGTATCGGTTTCACTCCAAGAGACCCAGTACTTC
clone_size: .; d_call: .; j_call: TRBJ1-3; v_call: TRBV6-5; cdr3_aa: CASSYSPFSGNTIYF; cdr3_nt: TGTGCCAGCAGTTACTCCCCGTTCTCTGGAAACACCATATATTTT
clone_size: .; d_call: TRBD2; j_call: TRBJ2-1; v_call: TRBV15; cdr3_aa: CATSRQTLGTSGYNEQFF; cdr3_nt: TGTGCCACCAGCAGACAGACCCTCGGGACTAGCGGGTACAATGAGCAGTTCTTC
clone_size: .; d_call: .; j_call: TRBJ1-6; v_call: TRBV28; cdr3_aa: CASRDAQSGNSPLHF; cdr3_nt: TGTGCCAGCAGGGACGCTCAGTCGGGTAATTCACCCCTCCACTTT
clone_size: .; d_call: TRBD1; j_call: TRBJ1-4; v_call: TRBV5-1; cdr3_aa: CASSLTGGAEKLFF; cdr3_nt: TGCGCCAGCAGCTTGACAGGGGGCGCCGAAAAACTGTTTTTT
clone_size: .; d_call: TRBD2; j_call: TRBJ2-5; v_call: TRBV19; cdr3_aa: CASSILAGGPGQETQYF; cdr3_nt: TGTGCCAGTAGTATCTTAGCGGGAGGGCCTGGGCAAGAGACCCAGTACTTC